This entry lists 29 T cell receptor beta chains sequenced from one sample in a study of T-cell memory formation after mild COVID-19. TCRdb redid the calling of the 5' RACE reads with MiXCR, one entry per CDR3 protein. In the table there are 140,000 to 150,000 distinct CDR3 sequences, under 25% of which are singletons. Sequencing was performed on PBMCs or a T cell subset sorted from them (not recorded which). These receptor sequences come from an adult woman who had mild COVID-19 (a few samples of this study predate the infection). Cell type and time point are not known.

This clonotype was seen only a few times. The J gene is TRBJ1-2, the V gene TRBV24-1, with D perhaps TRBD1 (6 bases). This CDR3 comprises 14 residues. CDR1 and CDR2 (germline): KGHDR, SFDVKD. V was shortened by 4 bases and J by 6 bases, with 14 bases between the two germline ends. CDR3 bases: TGTGCCACCAGTGACCCAACAGGGCCCCATGGCTACACCTTC. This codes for CATSDPTGPHGYTF.

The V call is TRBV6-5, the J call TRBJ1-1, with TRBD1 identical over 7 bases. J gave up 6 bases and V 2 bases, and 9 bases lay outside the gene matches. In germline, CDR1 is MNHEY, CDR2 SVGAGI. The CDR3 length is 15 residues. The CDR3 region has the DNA TGTGCCAGCAGTTACGGCGACAGGGAAGCCGCTGAAGCTTTCTTT. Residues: CASSYGDREAAEAFF.

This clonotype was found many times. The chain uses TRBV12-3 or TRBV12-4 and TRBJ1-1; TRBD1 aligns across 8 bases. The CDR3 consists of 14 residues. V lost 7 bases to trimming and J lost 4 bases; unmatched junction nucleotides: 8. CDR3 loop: CASTPTGVGTEAFF. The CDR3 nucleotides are TGTGCCAGCACCCCGACAGGGGTAGGCACTGAAGCTTTCTTT.

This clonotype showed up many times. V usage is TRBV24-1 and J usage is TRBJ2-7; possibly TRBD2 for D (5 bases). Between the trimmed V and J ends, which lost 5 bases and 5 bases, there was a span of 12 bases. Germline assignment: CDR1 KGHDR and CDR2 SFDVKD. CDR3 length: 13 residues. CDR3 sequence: CATSAVRRDEQYF. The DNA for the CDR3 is TGTGCCACCAGTGCTGTTCGGCGGGACGAGCAGTACTTC.

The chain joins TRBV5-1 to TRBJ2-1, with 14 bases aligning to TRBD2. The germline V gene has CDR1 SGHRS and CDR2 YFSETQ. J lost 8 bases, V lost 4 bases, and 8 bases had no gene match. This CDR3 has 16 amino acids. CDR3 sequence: CASSRGLAGEHDEQFF. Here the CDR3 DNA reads TGCGCCAGCAGCCGGGGACTAGCGGGGGAACACGATGAGCAGTTCTTC.

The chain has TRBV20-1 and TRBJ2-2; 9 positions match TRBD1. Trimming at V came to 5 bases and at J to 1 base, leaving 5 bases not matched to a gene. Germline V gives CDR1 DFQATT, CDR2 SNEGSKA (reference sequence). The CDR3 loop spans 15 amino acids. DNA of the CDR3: TGCAGTGCTGGGGACAGGGCCTTGAACACCGGGGAGCTGTTTTTT. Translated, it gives CSAGDRALNTGELFF.

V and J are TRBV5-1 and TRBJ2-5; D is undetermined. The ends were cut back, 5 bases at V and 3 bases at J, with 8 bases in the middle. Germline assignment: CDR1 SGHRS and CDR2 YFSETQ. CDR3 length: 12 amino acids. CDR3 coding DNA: TGCGCCAGCAGGTGGAGCGAAGAGACCCAGTACTTC. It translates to CASRWSEETQYF.

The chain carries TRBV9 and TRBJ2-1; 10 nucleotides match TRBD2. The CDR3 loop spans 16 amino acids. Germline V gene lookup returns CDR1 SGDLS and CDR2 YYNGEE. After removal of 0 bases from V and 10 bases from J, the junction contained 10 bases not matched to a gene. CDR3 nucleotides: TGTGCCAGCAGCGTAGGTACCCTAGCGGGAGTTGGAGAGCAGTTCTTC. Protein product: CASSVGTLAGVGEQFF.

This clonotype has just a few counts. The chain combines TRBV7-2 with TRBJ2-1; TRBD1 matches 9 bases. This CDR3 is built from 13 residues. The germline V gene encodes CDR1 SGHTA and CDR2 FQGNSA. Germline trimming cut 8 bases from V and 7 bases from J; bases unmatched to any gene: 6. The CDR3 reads CASGRDRDNEQFF. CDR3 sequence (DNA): TGTGCCAGCGGAAGGGACAGGGATAATGAGCAGTTCTTC.

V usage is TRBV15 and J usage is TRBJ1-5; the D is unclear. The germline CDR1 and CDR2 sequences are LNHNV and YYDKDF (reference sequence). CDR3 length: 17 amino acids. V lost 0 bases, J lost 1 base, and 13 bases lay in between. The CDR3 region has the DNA TGTGCCACCAGCAGAGATCCCCCACAGACAAGCAATCAGCCCCAGCATTTT. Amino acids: CATSRDPPQTSNQPQHF. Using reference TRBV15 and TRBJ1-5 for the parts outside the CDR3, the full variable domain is DAMVIQNPRYQVTQFGKPVTLSCSQTLNHNVMYWYQQKSSQAPKLLFHYYDKDFNNEADTPDNFQSRRPNTSFCFLDIRSPGLGDTAMYLCATSRDPPQTSNQPQHFGDGTRLSIL.

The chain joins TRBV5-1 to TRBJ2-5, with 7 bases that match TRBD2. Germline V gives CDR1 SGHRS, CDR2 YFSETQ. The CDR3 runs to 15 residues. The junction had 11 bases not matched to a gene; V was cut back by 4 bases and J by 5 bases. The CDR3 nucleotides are TGCGCCAGCAGCGCTAATCTAGCGGCCCAGGAGACCCAGTACTTC. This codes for CASSANLAAQETQYF.

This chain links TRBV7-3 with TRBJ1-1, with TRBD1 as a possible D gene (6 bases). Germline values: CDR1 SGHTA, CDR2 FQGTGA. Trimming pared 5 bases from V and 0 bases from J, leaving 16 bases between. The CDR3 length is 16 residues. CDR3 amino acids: CASSAGHSFMNTEAFF. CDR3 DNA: TGTGCCAGCAGCGCGGGACATTCTTTTATGAACACTGAAGCTTTCTTT.

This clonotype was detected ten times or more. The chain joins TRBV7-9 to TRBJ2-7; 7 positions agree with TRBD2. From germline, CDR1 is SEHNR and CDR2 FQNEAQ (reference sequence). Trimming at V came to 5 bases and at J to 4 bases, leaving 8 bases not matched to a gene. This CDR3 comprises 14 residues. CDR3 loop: CASSRGTNRYEQYF. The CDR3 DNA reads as TGTGCCAGCAGCCGCGGGACTAATCGGTACGAGCAGTACTTC.

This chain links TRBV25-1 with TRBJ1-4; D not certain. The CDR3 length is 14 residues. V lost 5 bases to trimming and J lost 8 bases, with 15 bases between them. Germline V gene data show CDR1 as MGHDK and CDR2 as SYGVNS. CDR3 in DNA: TGTGCCAGCAGTCGGACTACTACGGGGGAAAAACTGTTTTTT. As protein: CASSRTTTGEKLFF. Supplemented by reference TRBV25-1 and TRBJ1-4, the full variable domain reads EADIYQTPRYLVIGTGKKITLECSQTMGHDKMYWYQQDPGMELHLIHYSYGVNSTEKGDLSSESTVSRIRTEHFPLTLESARPSHTSQYLCASSRTTTGEKLFFGSGTQLSVL.

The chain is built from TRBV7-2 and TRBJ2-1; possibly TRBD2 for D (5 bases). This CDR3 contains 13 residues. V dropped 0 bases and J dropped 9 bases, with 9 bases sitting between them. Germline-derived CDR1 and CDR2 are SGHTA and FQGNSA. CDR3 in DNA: TGTGCCAGCAGCTTAGCGCGGGTGGCTGAGCAGTTCTTC. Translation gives CASSLARVAEQFF.

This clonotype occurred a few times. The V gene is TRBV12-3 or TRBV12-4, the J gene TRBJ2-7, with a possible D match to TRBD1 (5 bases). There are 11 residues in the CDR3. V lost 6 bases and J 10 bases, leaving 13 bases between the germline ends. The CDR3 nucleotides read TGTGCCAGCAGCCCTCGACAGAGACAGTACTTC. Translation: CASSPRQRQYF.

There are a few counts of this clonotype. CDR3 loop: CASSDFGGAGELFF. The CDR3 DNA reads TGTGCCAGCAGTGACTTTGGGGGCGCCGGGGAGCTGTTTTTT. The chain links TRBV6-4 to TRBJ2-2; weak D call: TRBD1 (6 bases). V shed 1 base and J shed 6 bases, with 9 bases lying between them. CDR3 length: 14 residues. Germline V gene sequence: CDR1 MRHNA, CDR2 SNTAGT.

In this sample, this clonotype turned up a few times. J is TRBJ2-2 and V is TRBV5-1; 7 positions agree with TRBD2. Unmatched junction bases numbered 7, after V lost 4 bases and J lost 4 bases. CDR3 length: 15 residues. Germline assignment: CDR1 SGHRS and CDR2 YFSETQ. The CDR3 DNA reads TGCGCCAGCAGCCCGGGTCTAGCGGCCACCGGGGAGCTGTTTTTT. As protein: CASSPGLAATGELFF.

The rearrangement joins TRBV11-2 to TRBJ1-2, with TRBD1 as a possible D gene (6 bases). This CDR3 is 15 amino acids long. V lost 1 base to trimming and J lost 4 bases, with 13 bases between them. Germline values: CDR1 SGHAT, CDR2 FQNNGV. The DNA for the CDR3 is TGTGCCAGCAGCTTAGCCCCGGGGGGCTTCTATGGCTACACCTTC. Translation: CASSLAPGGFYGYTF.

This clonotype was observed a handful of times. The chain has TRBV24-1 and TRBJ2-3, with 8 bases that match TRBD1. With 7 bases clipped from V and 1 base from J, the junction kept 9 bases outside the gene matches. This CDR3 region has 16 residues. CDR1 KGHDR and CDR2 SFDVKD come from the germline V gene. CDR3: CATSEPAGQGTDTQYF. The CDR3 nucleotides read TGTGCCACCAGCGAACCGGCGGGACAGGGCACAGATACGCAGTATTTT.

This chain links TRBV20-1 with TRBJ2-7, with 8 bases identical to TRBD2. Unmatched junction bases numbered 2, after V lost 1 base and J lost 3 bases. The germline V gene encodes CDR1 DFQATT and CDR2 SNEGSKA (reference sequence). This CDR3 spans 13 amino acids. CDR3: CSARGSGSYEQYF. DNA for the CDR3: TGCAGTGCTAGAGGCAGCGGGAGCTACGAGCAGTACTTC.

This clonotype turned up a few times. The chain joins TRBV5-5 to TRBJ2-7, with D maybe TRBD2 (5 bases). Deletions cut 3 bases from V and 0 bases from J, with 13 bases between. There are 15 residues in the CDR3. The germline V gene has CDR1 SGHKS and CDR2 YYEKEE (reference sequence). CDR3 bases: TGTGCCAGCAGCTCCTATAGTGGACTCTCCTACGAGCAGTACTTC. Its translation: CASSSYSGLSYEQYF.

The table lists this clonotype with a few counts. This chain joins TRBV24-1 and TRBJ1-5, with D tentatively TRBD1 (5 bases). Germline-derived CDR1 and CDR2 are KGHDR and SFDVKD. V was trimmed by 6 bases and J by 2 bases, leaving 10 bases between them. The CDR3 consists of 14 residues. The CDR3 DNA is TGTGCCACCAGTTTTGGGACCGGCAATCAGCCCCAGCATTTT. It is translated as CATSFGTGNQPQHF.

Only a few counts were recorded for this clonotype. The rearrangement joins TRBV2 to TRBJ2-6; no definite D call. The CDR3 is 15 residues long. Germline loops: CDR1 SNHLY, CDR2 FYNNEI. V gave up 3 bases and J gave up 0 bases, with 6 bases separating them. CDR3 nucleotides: TGTGCCAGCAGTGACGTGGTCTCTGGGGCCAACGTCCTGACTTTC. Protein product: CASSDVVSGANVLTF.

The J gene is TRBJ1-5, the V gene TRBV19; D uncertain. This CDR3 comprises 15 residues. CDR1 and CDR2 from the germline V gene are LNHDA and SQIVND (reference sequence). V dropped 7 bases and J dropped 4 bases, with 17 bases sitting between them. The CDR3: CASTSSPRSNQPQHF. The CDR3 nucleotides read TGTGCCAGTACGAGTTCCCCCCGAAGTAATCAGCCCCAGCATTTT.

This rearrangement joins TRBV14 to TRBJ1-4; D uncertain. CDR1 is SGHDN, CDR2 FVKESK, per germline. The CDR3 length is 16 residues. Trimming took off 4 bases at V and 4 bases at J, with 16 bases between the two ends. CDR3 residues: CASSRIDGRINEKLFF. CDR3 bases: TGTGCCAGCAGCCGCATCGACGGACGGATTAATGAAAAACTGTTTTTT.

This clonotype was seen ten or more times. The CDR3 spells CASSPLLGNTGELFF. In DNA, the CDR3 is TGTGCCAGCAGCCCATTGTTGGGGAACACCGGGGAGCTGTTTTTT. The V and J genes are TRBV11-2 and TRBJ2-2; D unclear. Germline V gene sequence: CDR1 SGHAT, CDR2 FQNNGV. V was clipped by 5 bases and J by 1 base, with 11 bases between them. The CDR3 loop spans 15 amino acids.

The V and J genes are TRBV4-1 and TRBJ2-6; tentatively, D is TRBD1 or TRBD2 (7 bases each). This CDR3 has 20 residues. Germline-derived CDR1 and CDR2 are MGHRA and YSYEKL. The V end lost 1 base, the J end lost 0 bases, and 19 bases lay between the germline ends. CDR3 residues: CASSQGEGRGYFSGANVLTF. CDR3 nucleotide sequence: TGCGCCAGCAGCCAAGGGGAGGGCAGGGGGTATTTCTCTGGGGCCAACGTCCTGACTTTC.

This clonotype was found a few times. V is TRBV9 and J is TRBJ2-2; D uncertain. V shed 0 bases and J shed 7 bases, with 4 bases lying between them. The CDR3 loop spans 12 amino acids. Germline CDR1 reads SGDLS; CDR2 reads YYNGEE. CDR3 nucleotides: TGTGCCAGCAGCGTAGTGGGCGGGGAGCTGTTTTTT. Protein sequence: CASSVVGGELFF.